This TCR beta chain was sequenced during a study of shared clonotypes between healthy human individuals. Notes on the study in general: Naive subsets typically showed greater estimated richness than memory subsets.

Only in-frame clones appear in the TCRdb table, and some are missing; sequencing was by immunoSEQ multiplex PCR. The table includes roughly 320,000 clones, 80% to 90% detected once. This clone showed up many times. The antigen is unknown. CD45RO+ cells joined CCR7-negative CD45RA+ TemRA cells to form CD8 memory. Sequencing was performed on memory CD8+ T cells sorted from blood. Noted subset: CD45RO+ cells pooled with CCR7-negative TemRA cells. The receptor comes from a man younger than 35 in good health.

CDR3 loop: CAWGTGLAGNTIYF. CDR3 DNA sequence: TGTGCCTGGGGGACAGGTTTGGCTGGAAACACCATATATTTT. The chain combines TRBV30 with TRBJ1-3, with TRBD1 matching over 8 bases. From germline, CDR1 is GTSNPN and CDR2 SVGIG (reference sequence). The junction had 5 bases not matched to a gene; V was cut back by 5 bases and J by 2 bases. The CDR3 runs to 14 residues.